This TCR beta chain was found in a study of circulating tumor DNA in untreated peripheral T-cell lymphoma. Whole-study results and caveats: In about 70% of patients, tumor-specific clonotypes were identified.

Generated by immunoSEQ multiplex PCR, the TCRdb table keeps only in-frame clones and is missing some. The profile covers some 7,200 clones, with about three fifths appearing a single time and roughly 52% taken by the ten largest. Looked up from germline, CDR1 is SGHNT and CDR2 is YENEEA. CDR3 length equals 16 residues. V lost 5 bases to trimming and J lost 0 bases; unmatched junction nucleotides: 10. This clone was recorded a few times. What it binds is not known. Before treatment, baseline tumor tissue was collected for sequencing. The chain uses TRBV11-3 and TRBJ2-7; 7 nucleotides agree with TRBD2. The sequenced material came from tumor tissue. The sequence came from a human donor with peripheral T-cell lymphoma. In DNA, the CDR3 is TGTGCCAGCAGCCAAGTCCTAGCGGAGATCTCCTACGAGCAGTACTTC. It codes for CASSQVLAEISYEQYF.